This passage covers 11 T cell receptor beta chains from one sample sequenced in a study of blood T cell repertoires in COVID-19. Sequencing was performed with immunoSEQ multiplex PCR; in TCRdb, only in-frame clones are kept and a portion is missing. The sample records tens of thousands of clones, roughly 80% being singletons. Sample: peripheral blood. Receptors originate from a man aged 30-40 years with COVID-19, enrolled during active disease.

The rearrangement uses TRBV5-1 and TRBJ2-7, with D perhaps matching TRBD1 (5 bases). V was cut by 1 base and J by 7 bases, with 12 bases left in between. This CDR3 is built from 13 residues. Germline V gene data show CDR1 as SGHRS and CDR2 as YFSETQ. CDR3: CASSLRGPWEQYF. Here the CDR3 DNA reads TGCGCCAGCAGCTTGAGGGGCCCTTGGGAGCAGTACTTC. The entire variable domain, with the rest obtained from reference TRBV5-1 and TRBJ2-7, is as follows: KAGVTQTPRYLIKTRGQQVTLSCSPISGHRSVSWYQQTPGQGLQFLFEYFSETQRNKGNFPGRFSGRQFSNSRSEMNVSTLELGDSALYLCASSLRGPWEQYFGPGTRLTVT.

The chain joins TRBV28 to TRBJ1-1, with 8 bases matching TRBD1. Trimming removed 6 bases from V and 1 base from J; junction bases left unmatched: 4. Germline loops: CDR1 MDHEN, CDR2 SYDVKM. The length of the CDR3 is 14 residues. The CDR3 coding sequence is TGTGCCAGCAGCTCCGGGACAGGGAACACTGAAGCTTTCTTT. Protein sequence: CASSSGTGNTEAFF.

This clone appeared once. The chain joins TRBV5-1 to TRBJ1-4, with 7 positions matching TRBD1. The CDR3 extends over 16 amino acids. After removal of 0 bases from V and 5 bases from J, the junction contained 7 bases not matched to a gene. The germline CDR1 and CDR2 sequences are SGHRS and YFSETQ. In DNA, the CDR3 is TGCGCCAGCAGCTTGGGGGTGACAGGGCAAAATGAAAAACTGTTTTTT. Its translation is CASSLGVTGQNEKLFF. Full variable domain (missing parts from reference TRBV5-1 and TRBJ1-4): KAGVTQTPRYLIKTRGQQVTLSCSPISGHRSVSWYQQTPGQGLQFLFEYFSETQRNKGNFPGRFSGRQFSNSRSEMNVSTLELGDSALYLCASSLGVTGQNEKLFFGSGTQLSVL.

This rearrangement joins TRBV10-3 to TRBJ2-7; the match to TRBD1 covers 10 bases. Germline V gives CDR1 ENHRY, CDR2 SYGVKD. This CDR3 is 13 amino acids long. J lost 1 base, V lost 6 bases, and 0 bases had no gene match. CDR3 protein: CAIRDRGSYEQYF. CDR3 DNA: TGTGCCATCAGGGACAGGGGGTCCTACGAGCAGTACTTC.

This clone was detected a few times. The rearrangement uses TRBV5-6 and TRBJ1-2, with D possibly TRBD1 on 6 matching bases. The germline V and J ends were trimmed by 6 bases and 1 base, with 13 bases remaining between them. CDR1 is SGHDT and CDR2 is YYEEEE in the germline V gene. The CDR3 consists of 14 residues. The CDR3 loop reads CASTEQGFNYGYTF. The CDR3 DNA is TGTGCCAGCACCGAACAGGGATTTAACTATGGCTACACCTTC.

The chain carries TRBV7-2 and TRBJ1-4; 9 bases match TRBD1. This CDR3 spans 15 amino acids. V dropped 3 bases and J dropped 7; count of bases not matched to a gene: 6. CDR1 and CDR2 (germline): SGHTA, FQGNSA. The CDR3 DNA sequence: TGTGCCAGCAGCTTGCATCGACAGGGGGGTGAAAAACTGTTTTTT. Amino acid sequence: CASSLHRQGGEKLFF.

The gene calls are TRBV18 and TRBJ1-2; D might be TRBD1 (5 bases). Trimming left V 6 bases short and J 3 bases short, with 11 bases between. The CDR3 runs 13 residues. Looked up from germline, CDR1 is KGHSH and CDR2 is LQKENI. CDR3 DNA sequence: TGTGCCAGCTCCCCCAGGGAAGACTATGGCTACACCTTC. Protein sequence: CASSPREDYGYTF.

This clone was recorded only once. The rearrangement uses TRBV9 and TRBJ2-1, with 10 bases aligning to TRBD2. Germline CDR1 SGDLS, CDR2 YYNGEE. Losses at the gene ends were 1 base for V and 11 bases for J; bases not matched to a gene: 12. This CDR3 has 16 amino acids. Here the CDR3 reads CASSVTGTSVRGKQFF. In DNA form, the CDR3 reads TGTGCCAGCAGCGTAACCGGGACTAGCGTTCGAGGGAAGCAGTTCTTC. Using reference TRBV9 and TRBJ2-1 for the parts outside the CDR3, the full variable domain is DSGVTQTPKHLITATGQRVTLRCSPRSGDLSVYWYQQSLDQGLQFLIQYYNGEERAKGNILERFSAQQFPDLHSELNLSSLELGDSALYFCASSVTGTSVRGKQFFGPGTRLTVL.

The CDR3 loop is CASSLQGQGSETQYF. DNA for the CDR3: TGCGCCAGCAGCCTTCAGGGACAGGGGTCGGAGACCCAGTACTTC. The rearrangement uses TRBV4-3 and TRBJ2-5; the match to TRBD1 covers 10 bases. Germline trimming cut 4 bases from V and 5 bases from J; bases unmatched to any gene: 7. The CDR3 contains 15 residues. Germline CDR1 is LGHNA and CDR2 is YSLEER.

J is TRBJ2-7 and V is TRBV28, with 12 bases fitting TRBD1. The V gene end was trimmed by 2 bases and the J gene end by 4 bases; junction bases not matched to a gene: 3. Germline assignment: CDR1 MDHEN and CDR2 SYDVKM. The CDR3 sequence is 15 residues long. CDR3 nucleotides: TGTGCCAGCAGTTTAAGGGACAGGGGGCAGTACGAGCAGTACTTC. Translated: CASSLRDRGQYEQYF.

V usage is TRBV7-9 and J usage is TRBJ2-2, with a weak D call TRBD2 (6 bases). The CDR3 has 15 residues. V lost 4 bases, J lost 5 bases, and 14 bases lay in between. CDR1 is SEHNR and CDR2 is FQNEAQ in the germline V gene (reference sequence). CDR3 loop: CASSSRERRTGELFF. CDR3 bases: TGTGCCAGCAGCTCCCGGGAGAGGAGGACCGGGGAGCTGTTTTTT.